This TCR beta chain was captured in a study of cytomegalovirus exposure and HLA in healthy donors. Study-wide results and caveats: Fewer N-insertions (relative to the approximately 700-donor mean) were reportedly seen in an Asian-associated ancestry cluster in a later analysis.

PCR involved 60 Vbeta and 13 Jbeta primers. Clones were sequenced by immunoSEQ multiplex PCR, and TCRdb holds only the in-frame ones, with some missing. The sample records around 89,000 clones, over 70% being singletons. In the case of this clone: Its antigen is as yet unknown.

The CDR3 sequence is 14 residues long. V lost 3 bases, J lost 4 bases, and 12 bases lay in between. Germline values: CDR1 MDHEN, CDR2 SYDVKM. V is TRBV28 and J is TRBJ1-1; perhaps TRBD1 as D (5 bases). This TCR was recovered from a girl aged 2-10 years in good health and CMV-seropositive. Sequenced: PBMCs. The CDR3 loop reads CASSFEGRGTEAFF. CDR3 coding DNA: TGTGCCAGCAGTTTTGAGGGGAGGGGCACTGAAGCTTTCTTT.